This TCR beta chain was sequenced for a study of OX40 agonist ivuxolimab in advanced cancers. Study-wide results and limits: On average, a greater number of expanded clones characterised CD8+ T cells relative to CD4+.

Regarding this clone: Its specificity is not known.

Assay: immunoSEQ multiplex PCR; the TCRdb copy retains only in-frame clones and omits some. The sample includes roughly 73,000 clones, about 91% of them seen just once. The V segment lost 3 bases and the J segment 0 bases; nucleotides outside the gene matches: 10. The CDR3 sequence is 19 residues long. Germline-derived CDR1 and CDR2 are KGHSH and LQKENI. This TCR was sampled from an adult with an advanced solid tumor such as melanoma, head and neck, liver or kidney cancer. The chain is built from TRBV18 and TRBJ2-2, with 10 bases that match TRBD2. The material sequenced was CD4+ or CD8+ T cells sorted from blood, taken in a trial of the OX40 agonist ivuxolimab. The CDR3 DNA reads TGTGCCAGCTCACCTCGGGCTAGCGGGGGAAATGCGAACACCGGGGAGCTGTTTTTT. Protein sequence: CASSPRASGGNANTGELFF.